The clone carrying this TCR beta chain has at least ten counts. The antigen remains undetermined. The data derive from a study of T cell repertoires in cytomegalovirus infection. Each CDR3 protein gets one entry after TCRdb re-called the reads with MiXCR. Seen here are a few hundred thousand distinct CDR3 sequences, approximately 9.1% observed once, and the top ten hold about 15%. Between the trimmed V and J ends, which lost 5 bases and 12 bases, there was a span of 19 bases. CDR1 and CDR2 from the germline V gene are SGHTA and FQGNSA. This CDR3 has 14 amino acids. Study-level findings and limits: The response measured ex vivo was dominated by TCR beta clonotypes (HLA-C-restricted and CMV-specific). Cumulative frequency (of public TCR beta family members) identified carriers of CMV plus the relevant HLA.

The clonotype comes from a human donor in good health (CMV status not recorded). Some clones in this sample may be carry-over from other donors' samples. The sequencing sample was made of PBMCs. The chain uses TRBV7-2 and TRBJ1-4; TRBD1 is a possible D gene (5 bases). Here the CDR3 DNA reads TGTGCCAGCAGCCCGTCGGTACGGGGCGGGGAACTGTTTTTT. It specifies CASSPSVRGGELFF.